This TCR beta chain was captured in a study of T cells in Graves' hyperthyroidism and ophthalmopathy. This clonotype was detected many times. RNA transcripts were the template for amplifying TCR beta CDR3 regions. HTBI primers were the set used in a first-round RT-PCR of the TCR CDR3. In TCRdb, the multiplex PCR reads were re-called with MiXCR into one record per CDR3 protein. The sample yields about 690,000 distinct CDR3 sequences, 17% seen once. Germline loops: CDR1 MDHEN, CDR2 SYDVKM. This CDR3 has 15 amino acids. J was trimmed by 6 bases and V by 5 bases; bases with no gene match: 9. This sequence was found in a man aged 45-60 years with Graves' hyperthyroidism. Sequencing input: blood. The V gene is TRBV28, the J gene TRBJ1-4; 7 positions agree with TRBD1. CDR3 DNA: TGTGCCAGCAGTCCGCCGGGACAGCTCTATGAAAAACTGTTTTTT. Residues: CASSPPGQLYEKLFF.